This TCR beta chain comes out of a study of blood T cell repertoires in COVID-19. Generated by immunoSEQ multiplex PCR, the TCRdb table keeps only in-frame clones and is missing some. The data hold over 85,000 clones, with 91% observed a single time. This clone appeared once. Per germline, CDR1 SGHTA and CDR2 FQGNSA. The CDR3 covers 14 residues. Trimming at V came to 5 bases and at J to 5 bases, leaving 5 bases not matched to a gene. The chain has TRBV7-2 and TRBJ2-1; 8 positions agree with TRBD2. The specimen was peripheral blood. The sequence was obtained from a man aged 18-30 years with acute or convalescent COVID-19. The CDR3 spells CASSQTSVDNEQFF. CDR3 nucleotide sequence: TGTGCCAGCAGCCAGACTAGCGTGGACAATGAGCAGTTCTTC.